The TCR beta chain under discussion was sequenced for a study of shared clonotypes between healthy human individuals. About the research overall: Two women and a few men aged 18 to 49 served as donors.

Those who donated were healthy HIV-negative adults, with no recent acute infections or vaccinations reported. For this clone: Its matching antigen is unknown.

The V gene end was trimmed by 2 bases and the J gene end by 0 bases; junction bases not matched to a gene: 7. The CDR3 loop spans 18 amino acids. Germline assignment: CDR1 SGHRS and CDR2 YFSETQ. Study-wide findings and caveats: Blood was the sole source, and tissue repertoires probably differ.

Method: immunoSEQ multiplex PCR; TCRdb's copy keeps in-frame clones and lacks some. The data hold 1.6 million or so clones, with approximately 98.5% observed a single time. This clonotype originated in a man aged 25-40 years in good health. The genes are TRBV5-1 and TRBJ2-7, with TRBD2 matching 14 bases. The sample taken for sequencing was naive CD4+ T cells sorted from blood. Noted subset: CD45RA+ positively selected. The CDR3 here is CASSLGTSGSRSSYEQYF. The CDR3 DNA is TGCGCCAGCAGCTTAGGGACTAGCGGGAGCAGAAGCTCCTACGAGCAGTACTTC. The variable domain in full, with the rest retrieved from reference TRBV5-1 and TRBJ2-7, is KAGVTQTPRYLIKTRGQQVTLSCSPISGHRSVSWYQQTPGQGLQFLFEYFSETQRNKGNFPGRFSGRQFSNSRSEMNVSTLELGDSALYLCASSLGTSGSRSSYEQYFGPGTRLTVT.